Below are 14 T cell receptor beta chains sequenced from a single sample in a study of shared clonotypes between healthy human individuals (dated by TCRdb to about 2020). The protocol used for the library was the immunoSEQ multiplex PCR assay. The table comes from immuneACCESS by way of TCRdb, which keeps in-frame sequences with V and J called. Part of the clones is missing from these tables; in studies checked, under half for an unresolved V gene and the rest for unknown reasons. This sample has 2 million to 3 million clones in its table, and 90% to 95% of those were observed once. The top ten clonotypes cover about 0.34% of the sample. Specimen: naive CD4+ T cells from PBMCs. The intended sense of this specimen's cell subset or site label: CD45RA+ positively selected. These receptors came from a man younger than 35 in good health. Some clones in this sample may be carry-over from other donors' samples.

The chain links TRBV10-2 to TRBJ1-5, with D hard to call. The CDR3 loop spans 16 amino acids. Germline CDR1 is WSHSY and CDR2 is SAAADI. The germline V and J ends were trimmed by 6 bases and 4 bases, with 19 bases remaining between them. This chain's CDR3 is CASSQRGKHQNQPQHF. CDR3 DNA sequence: TGCGCCAGCAGCCAGAGAGGGAAACATCAAAATCAGCCCCAGCATTTT.

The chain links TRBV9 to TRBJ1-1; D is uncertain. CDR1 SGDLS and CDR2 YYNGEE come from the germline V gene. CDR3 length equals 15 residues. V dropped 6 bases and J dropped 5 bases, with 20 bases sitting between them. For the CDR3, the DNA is TGTGCCAGCACTCCTCTGGCGTTGGCGAATACTGAAGCTTTCTTT. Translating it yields CASTPLALANTEAFF.

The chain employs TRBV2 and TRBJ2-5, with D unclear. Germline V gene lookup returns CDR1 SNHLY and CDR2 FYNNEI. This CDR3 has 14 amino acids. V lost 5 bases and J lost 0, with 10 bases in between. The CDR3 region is CASSQQQYQETQYF. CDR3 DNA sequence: TGTGCCAGCAGTCAACAGCAATACCAAGAGACCCAGTACTTC.

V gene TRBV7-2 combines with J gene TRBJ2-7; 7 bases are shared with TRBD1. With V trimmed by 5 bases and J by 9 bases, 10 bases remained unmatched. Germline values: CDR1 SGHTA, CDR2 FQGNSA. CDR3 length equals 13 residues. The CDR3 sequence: CASSARQGSGQYF. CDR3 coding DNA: TGTGCCAGCAGCGCCCGACAGGGCTCCGGGCAGTACTTC.

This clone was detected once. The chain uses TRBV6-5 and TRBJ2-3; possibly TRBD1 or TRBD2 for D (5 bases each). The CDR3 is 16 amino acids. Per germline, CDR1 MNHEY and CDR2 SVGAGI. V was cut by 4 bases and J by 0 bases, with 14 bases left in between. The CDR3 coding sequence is TGTGCCAGCAGTTTTTGGGACGGACCTAGCACAGATACGCAGTATTTT. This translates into CASSFWDGPSTDTQYF.

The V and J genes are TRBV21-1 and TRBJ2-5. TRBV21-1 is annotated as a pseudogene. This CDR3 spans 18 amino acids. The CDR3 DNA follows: TGTGCCAGCAGCTCCTTAAAGGGGCGGGACAAAGAAGAGAGGACCCAGTACTTC. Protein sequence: CASSSLKGRDKEERTQYF.

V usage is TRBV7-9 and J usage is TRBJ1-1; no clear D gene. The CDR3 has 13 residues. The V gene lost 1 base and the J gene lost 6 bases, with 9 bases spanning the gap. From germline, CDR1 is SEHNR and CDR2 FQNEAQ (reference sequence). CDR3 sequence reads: CASSLEESAEAFF. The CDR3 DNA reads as TGTGCCAGCAGCTTAGAGGAGAGCGCTGAAGCTTTCTTT.

For the CDR3, the DNA is TGCGCCAGCAGCCAAGTTGGGACGATAAATGAAAAACTGTTTTTT. Translation gives CASSQVGTINEKLFF. The gene calls are TRBV4-1 and TRBJ1-4; TRBD1 is a possible D gene (5 bases). This CDR3 is 15 amino acids long. The V gene's germline CDR1 is MGHRA and CDR2 YSYEKL. The V end was cut by 1 base, the J end by 5 bases, with 11 bases between.

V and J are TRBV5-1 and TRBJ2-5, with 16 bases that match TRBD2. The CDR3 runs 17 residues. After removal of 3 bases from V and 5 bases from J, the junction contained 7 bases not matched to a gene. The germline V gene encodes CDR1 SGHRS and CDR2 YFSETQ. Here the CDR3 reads CASSYSGTSGRAETQYF. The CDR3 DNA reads TGCGCCAGCAGCTACTCCGGGACTAGCGGGAGGGCGGAGACCCAGTACTTC.

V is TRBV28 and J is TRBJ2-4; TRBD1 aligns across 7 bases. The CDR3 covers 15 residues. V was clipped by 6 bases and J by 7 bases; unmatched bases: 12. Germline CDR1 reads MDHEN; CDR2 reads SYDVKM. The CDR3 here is CASSSTGVGENIQYF. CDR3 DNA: TGTGCCAGCAGCTCAACAGGGGTTGGTGAGAACATTCAGTACTTC.

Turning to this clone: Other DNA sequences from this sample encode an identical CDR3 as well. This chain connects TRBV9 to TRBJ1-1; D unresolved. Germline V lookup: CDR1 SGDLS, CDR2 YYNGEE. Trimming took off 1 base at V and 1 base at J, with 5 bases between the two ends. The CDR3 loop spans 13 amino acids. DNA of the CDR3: TGTGCCAGCAGCGTAATTGGGAACACTGAAGCTTTCTTT. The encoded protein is CASSVIGNTEAFF.

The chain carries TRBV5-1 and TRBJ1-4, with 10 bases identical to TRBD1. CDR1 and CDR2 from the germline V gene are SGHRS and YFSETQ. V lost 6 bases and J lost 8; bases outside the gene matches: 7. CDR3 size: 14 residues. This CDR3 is CASTPGTGDEKLFF. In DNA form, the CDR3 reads TGCGCCAGCACCCCCGGGACAGGGGACGAAAAACTGTTTTTT.

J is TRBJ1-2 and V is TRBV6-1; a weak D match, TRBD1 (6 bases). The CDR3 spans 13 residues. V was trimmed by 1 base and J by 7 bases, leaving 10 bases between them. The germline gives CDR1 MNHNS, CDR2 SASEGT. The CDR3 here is CASSEEGGSGYTF. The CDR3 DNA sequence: TGTGCCAGCAGTGAAGAGGGGGGTAGTGGCTACACCTTC.

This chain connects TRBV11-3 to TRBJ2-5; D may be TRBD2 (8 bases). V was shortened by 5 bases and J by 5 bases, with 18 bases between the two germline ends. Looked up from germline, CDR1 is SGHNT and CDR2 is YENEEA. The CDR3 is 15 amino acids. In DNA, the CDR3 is TGTGCCAGCAGCCCAGGGGGACTAGATTCCGAGACCCAGTACTTC. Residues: CASSPGGLDSETQYF. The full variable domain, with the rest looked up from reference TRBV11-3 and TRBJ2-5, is EAGVVQSPRYKIIEKKQPVAFWCNPISGHNTLYWYLQNLGQGPELLIRYENEEAVDDSQLPKDRFSAERLKGVDSTLKIQPAELGDSAVYLCASSPGGLDSETQYFGPGTRLLVL.